The clone carrying this TCR beta chain was seen a few times. The antigen is unknown. These data come from a study of regulatory T cells in long-lasting Graves disease. About the research overall: Persistence in Graves' disease required over 5 years of antithyroid drugs plus positive TSH receptor antibodies.

Time point: persistent/refractory GD, antithyroid drugs over 5 years with positive TRAb. The TCR library was made from RNA extracted from PBMCs. This CDR3 contains 15 residues. Per germline, CDR1 LNHDA and CDR2 SQIVND (reference sequence). V was clipped by 4 bases and J by 4 bases, with 13 bases between them. Study-wide points: Favoring TRBV28, TRBJ1-2 and TRBJ2-5 was a feature seen in persistent disease.

CDR3 regions were amplified by Arm-PCR using iRepertoire HTBI primers to build TCR beta libraries. TCRdb itself ran the multiplex PCR reads through MiXCR, one entry per CDR3 protein. The sample yields 400,000 to 500,000 distinct CDR3 sequences, less than 25% seen once. This receptor was identified in a female donor with Graves disease. The V call is TRBV19, the J call TRBJ2-2; D possibly uses TRBD1 or TRBD2 (6 bases each). The source was peripheral blood mononuclear cells (PBMCs), collected when the disease was refractory, from a patient treated with antithyroid drugs. The chain's CDR3 is CASSRRGDTTGELFF. CDR3 bases: TGTGCCAGTAGTAGAAGGGGGGATACCACCGGGGAGCTGTTTTTT.